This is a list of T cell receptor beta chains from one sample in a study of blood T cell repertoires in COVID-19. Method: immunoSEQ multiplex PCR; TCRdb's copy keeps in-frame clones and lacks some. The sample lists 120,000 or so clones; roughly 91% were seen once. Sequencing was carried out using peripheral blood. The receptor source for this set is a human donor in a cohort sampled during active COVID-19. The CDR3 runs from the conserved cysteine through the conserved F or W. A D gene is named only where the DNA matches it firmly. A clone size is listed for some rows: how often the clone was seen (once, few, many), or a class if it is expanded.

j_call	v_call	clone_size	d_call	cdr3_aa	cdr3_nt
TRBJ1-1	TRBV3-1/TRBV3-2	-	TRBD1	CASSQDRGLGTEAFF	TGTGCCAGCAGCCAAGACAGGGGGCTCGGCACTGAAGCTTTCTTT
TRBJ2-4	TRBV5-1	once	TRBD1	CASSLGTGFDIQYF	TGCGCCAGCAGCTTGGGGACAGGGTTCGACATTCAGTACTTC
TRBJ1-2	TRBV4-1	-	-	CASSPGVYGYGYTF	TGCGCCAGCAGCCCAGGGGTTTACGGCTATGGCTACACCTTC
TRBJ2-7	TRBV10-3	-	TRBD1	CAISNRGQDEQYF	TGTGCCATCAGCAACAGGGGGCAAGACGAGCAGTACTTC
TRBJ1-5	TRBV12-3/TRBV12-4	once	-	CASSPGVTQPQHF	TGTGCCAGCAGCCCCGGGGTAACTCAGCCCCAGCATTTT
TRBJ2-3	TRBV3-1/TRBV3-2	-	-	CASSPGTDTQYF	TGTGCCAGCAGCCCCGGTACAGATACGCAGTATTTT
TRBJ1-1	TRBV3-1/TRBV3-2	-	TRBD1	CASSQDQWVGTGNTEAFF	TGTGCCAGCAGCCAAGATCAGTGGGTGGGGACAGGGAACACTGAAGCTTTCTTT
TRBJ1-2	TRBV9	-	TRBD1	CASSKQGVYGYTF	TGTGCCAGCAGCAAACAGGGGGTCTATGGCTACACCTTC
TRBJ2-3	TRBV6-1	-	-	CASIPEARFTDTQYF	TGTGCCAGCATCCCCGAAGCCCGATTTACAGATACGCAGTATTTT
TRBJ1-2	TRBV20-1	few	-	CSASSVRPTGNYGYTF	TGCAGTGCTAGTTCCGTTCGTCCGACAGGCAACTATGGCTACACCTTC
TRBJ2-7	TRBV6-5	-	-	CVSSYSREEQYF	TGTGTCAGCAGTTACTCGAGAGAAGAGCAGTACTTC
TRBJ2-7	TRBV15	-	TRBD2	CATSRAASGRDSYEQYF	TGTGCCACCAGCAGAGCGGCTAGCGGGAGGGACTCCTACGAGCAGTACTTC
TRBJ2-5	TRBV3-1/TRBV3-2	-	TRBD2	CASSARLAGGKETQYF	TGTGCCAGCAGCGCCCGACTAGCGGGGGGTAAAGAGACCCAGTACTTC
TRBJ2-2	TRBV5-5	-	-	CASKPGVTGELFF	TGTGCCAGCAAACCAGGGGTCACCGGGGAGCTGTTTTTT
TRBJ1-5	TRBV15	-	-	CATSRDWGLYSNQPQHF	TGTGCCACCAGCAGAGATTGGGGACTGTATAGCAATCAGCCCCAGCATTTT
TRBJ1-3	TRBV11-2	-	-	CASSLVRVVNTIYF	TGTGCCAGCAGCTTAGTCCGGGTAGTGAACACCATATATTTT
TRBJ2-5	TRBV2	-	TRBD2	CASSTAGAGETQYF	TGTGCCAGCAGTACAGCGGGAGCGGGAGAGACCCAGTACTTC
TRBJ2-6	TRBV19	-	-	CASSISRGSGANVLTF	TGTGCCAGTAGTATCTCACGGGGATCTGGGGCCAACGTCCTGACTTTC
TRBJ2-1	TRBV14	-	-	CASSQVSEQFF	TGTGCCAGCAGCCAAGTCAGTGAGCAGTTCTTC
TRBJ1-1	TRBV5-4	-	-	CASSLRGAQGTEAFF	TGTGCCAGCAGCCTCCGGGGGGCGCAGGGCACTGAAGCTTTCTTT
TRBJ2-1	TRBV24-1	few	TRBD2	CATSDFNGRAEEQFF	TGTGCCACCAGTGATTTTAACGGGAGGGCCGAAGAGCAGTTCTTC
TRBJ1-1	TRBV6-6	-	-	CASINSGFLNTEAFF	TGTGCCAGCATCAATAGCGGGTTTCTGAACACTGAAGCTTTCTTT
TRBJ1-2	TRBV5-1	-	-	CASSLVGAPYGYTF	TGCGCCAGCAGCTTGGTAGGGGCCCCCTATGGCTACACCTTC
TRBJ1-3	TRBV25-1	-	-	CASTPTGNSGNTIYF	TGTGCCAGCACCCCGACAGGAAACTCTGGAAACACCATATATTTT
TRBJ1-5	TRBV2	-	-	CASTDSNQPQHF	TGTGCCAGCACAGATAGCAATCAGCCCCAGCATTTT
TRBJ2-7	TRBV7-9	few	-	CASSPPEGYEQYF	TGTGCCAGCAGCCCCCCTGAGGGCTACGAGCAGTACTTC
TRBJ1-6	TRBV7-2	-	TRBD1	CASSLRTGPNSPLHF	TGTGCCAGCAGCCTACGGACAGGGCCGAATTCACCCCTCCACTTT
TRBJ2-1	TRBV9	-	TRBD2	CASSVRLAGDNEQFF	TGTGCCAGCAGCGTCAGACTAGCGGGAGATAATGAGCAGTTCTTC
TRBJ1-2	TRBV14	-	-	CASSQGNTGFGYTF	TGTGCCAGCAGCCAAGGAAACACAGGGTTTGGCTACACCTTC
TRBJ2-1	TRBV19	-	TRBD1	CASSGQGPIGSYNEQFF	TGTGCCAGTAGCGGACAGGGCCCAATTGGCTCCTACAATGAGCAGTTCTTC
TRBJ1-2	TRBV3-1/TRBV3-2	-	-	CASSQAGASYGYTF	TGTGCCAGCAGCCAGGCGGGGGCCTCATATGGCTACACCTTC
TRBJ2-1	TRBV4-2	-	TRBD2	CASSQTSGTGYNEQFF	TGTGCCAGCAGCCAAACGAGCGGGACCGGCTACAATGAGCAGTTCTTC
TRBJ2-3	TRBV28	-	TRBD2	CASSPRPGRGRFTDTQYF	TGTGCCAGCAGTCCCCGCCCAGGCCGCGGGAGGTTCACAGATACGCAGTATTTT
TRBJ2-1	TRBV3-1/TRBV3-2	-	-	CASSPTGSISYNEQFF	TGTGCCAGCAGCCCAACGGGAAGTATATCCTACAATGAGCAGTTCTTC
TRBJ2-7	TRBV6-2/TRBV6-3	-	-	CASSRATDLYEQYF	TGTGCCAGCAGTCGCGCTACAGATCTCTACGAGCAGTACTTC
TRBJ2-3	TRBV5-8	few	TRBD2	CASSLGLGTDTQYF	TGTGCCAGCAGCTTAGGACTAGGAACAGATACGCAGTATTTT
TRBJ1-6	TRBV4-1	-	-	CASSQDERVSPLHF	TGCGCCAGCAGCCAAGATGAACGGGTTTCACCCCTCCACTTT